The 8 T cell receptor beta chains below all came from one sample that was sequenced in a study of blood T cell repertoires in COVID-19. Measured with immunoSEQ multiplex PCR; TCRdb has only the in-frame clones, and not every one. This table holds around 380,000 clones, roughly 77% found once. The sequenced sample consisted of peripheral blood. The receptors shown here come from a human donor with acute or convalescent COVID-19. The donor label of this sample is uncertain.

This clone has a handful of counts. The same CDR3 is also encoded by other DNA sequences in this sample. The chain is built from TRBV19 and TRBJ2-7; 8 bases line up with TRBD1. The CDR3 is 15 residues long. Germline loops: CDR1 LNHDA, CDR2 SQIVND (reference sequence). The junction had 6 bases not matched to a gene; V was cut back by 3 bases and J by 2 bases. The CDR3 DNA is TGTGCCAGTAGTATTTCTGGACAGGGCCCCTACGAGCAGTACTTC. Amino acids: CASSISGQGPYEQYF.

The chain couples TRBV5-1 to TRBJ2-5; 9 nucleotides line up with TRBD2. From germline, CDR1 is SGHRS and CDR2 YFSETQ. The V gene end was trimmed by 0 bases and the J gene end by 2 bases; junction bases not matched to a gene: 5. This CDR3 contains 16 residues. The CDR3 sequence: CASSLGAAGGQETQYF. The DNA of the CDR3 is TGCGCCAGCAGCTTGGGGGCCGCGGGGGGGCAAGAGACCCAGTACTTC.

This sequence joins TRBV18 and TRBJ2-7; TRBD1 matches at 9 bases. Germline CDR1 reads KGHSH; CDR2 reads LQKENI. Trimming took 5 bases from V and 7 from J; bases not matched to a gene: 15. CDR3 length: 16 amino acids. CDR3 in amino acids: CASSFRLTGGAEEQYF. In DNA, the CDR3 is TGTGCCAGCTCATTTCGATTAACAGGGGGCGCGGAGGAGCAGTACTTC.

The V gene is TRBV7-2, the J gene TRBJ2-7; D not resolved. Germline lookup yields CDR1 SGHTA and CDR2 FQGNSA. Trimming took off 3 bases at V and 4 bases at J, with 7 bases between the two ends. The CDR3 runs to 12 residues. DNA of the CDR3: TGTGCCAGCAGCTTCCTCGGGTACGAGCAGTACTTC. Translated: CASSFLGYEQYF.

The chain couples TRBV2 to TRBJ1-6, with a weak D call TRBD1 (5 bases). This CDR3 is built from 13 residues. The V end was cut by 8 bases, the J end by 5 bases, with 10 bases between. The germline gives CDR1 SNHLY, CDR2 FYNNEI. The CDR3 DNA sequence: TGTGCCAGCTCAGAGACAGATAATTCACCCCTCCACTTT. This encodes CASSETDNSPLHF.

The gene calls are TRBV6-1 and TRBJ1-2; 8 positions agree with TRBD1. Germline CDR1 and CDR2: MNHNS and SASEGT. Trimming at V came to 4 bases and at J to 2 bases, leaving 9 bases not matched to a gene. This CDR3 has 16 residues. CDR3 in amino acids: CASSGPGTGPNYGYTF. CDR3 DNA sequence: TGTGCCAGCAGTGGACCCGGGACAGGCCCAAACTATGGCTACACCTTC.

V and J are TRBV2 and TRBJ2-1; 14 bases are shared with TRBD2. J gave up 10 bases and V 6 bases, and 8 bases lay outside the gene matches. CDR1 and CDR2 from the germline V gene are SNHLY and FYNNEI. This CDR3 has 15 amino acids. Here the CDR3 DNA reads TGTGCCAGCAGACCCGGGACTAGCGGGGGAGGAGAGCAGTTCTTC. This sequence encodes CASRPGTSGGGEQFF.

The rearrangement joins TRBV18 to TRBJ1-1; perhaps TRBD1 as D (6 bases). This CDR3 region has 13 residues. V was cut by 4 bases and J by 1 base, with 7 bases left in between. From germline, CDR1 is KGHSH and CDR2 LQKENI. The CDR3 is CASSQDRNTEAFF. CDR3 coding DNA: TGTGCCAGCTCACAGGACAGGAACACTGAAGCTTTCTTT.